This TCR beta chain originates from a study of T cell repertoires in ileal Crohn's disease. Study results and limitations: All patients with clonality above 26.8% had endoscopic recurrence. Active smokers at surgery had more clonal expansions than non-smokers.

Patients were adults with ileal or ileocolonic Crohn's disease needing resection. Each sample's TCRB immunosequencing used around 500 nanograms of biopsy DNA. TCRdb's table, derived via immunoSEQ multiplex PCR, lists solely in-frame clones and lacks some. The sample lists 6,500 to 10,000 clones, just over 75% seen once, with less than 5% in the top ten. With regard to this clone: The antigen is unknown.

Trimming cost V 1 base and J 0 bases, with 7 bases left between them. Germline V gene data show CDR1 as SNHLY and CDR2 as FYNNEI. CDR3 size: 15 residues. The chain carries TRBV2 and TRBJ2-4, with D possibly being TRBD2 (6 bases). The sequenced sample consisted of ileal tissue. The source is an adult with Crohn's disease. The CDR3 DNA reads as TGTGCCAGCAGTGAAGAGGGACTAGCCAAAAACATTCAGTACTTC. It specifies CASSEEGLAKNIQYF.